The rows below give T cell receptor beta chains drawn from one sample of a study of cytomegalovirus exposure and HLA in healthy donors. The repertoire was sequenced with immunoSEQ multiplex PCR; TCRdb's copy has only in-frame clones and lacks some. This sample has 150,000 to 200,000 clones, with roughly 82% found just once. The sample was PBMCs. The origin of the receptors is a woman aged 18-29 years in good health and CMV-seronegative. Both conserved end residues are part of each CDR3. The D gene is left open where the match is weak. A row's size may be missing; if present it is once, few, many or a size class.

clone_size	v_call	d_call	j_call	cdr3_nt	cdr3_aa
few	TRBV18	NA	TRBJ2-6	TGTGCCAGCTCACCAGCGACTAGTGGGGCCAACGTCCTGACTTTC	CASSPATSGANVLTF
NA	TRBV12-5	TRBD1	TRBJ1-2	TGTGCTAGTGGTTTGGTTACAGGGGGCAATGGCTACACCTTC	CASGLVTGGNGYTF
NA	TRBV6-1	TRBD1	TRBJ1-5	TGTGCCAGCAGTGAACAGGGGGCGGCTCAGCCCCAGCATTTT	CASSEQGAAQPQHF
NA	TRBV7-9	TRBD1	TRBJ1-1	TGTGCCAGCAGCACAGGGGACAGGAGTAGGGAGAACACTGAAGCTTTCTTT	CASSTGDRSRENTEAFF
NA	TRBV5-1	NA	TRBJ1-2	TGCGCCAGCGGATTAGAAGCAGGGCCCAGCTATGGCTACACCTTC	CASGLEAGPSYGYTF
NA	TRBV6-5	NA	TRBJ2-3	TGTGCCAGCAGTGAGGGAAGAAGCACAGATACGCAGTATTTT	CASSEGRSTDTQYF
NA	TRBV5-1	NA	TRBJ2-1	TGCGCCAGTGCCGGGGGGCCCTCCTACAATGAGCAGTTCTTC	CASAGGPSYNEQFF
once	TRBV6-1	TRBD2	TRBJ2-7	TGTGCCAGCAGTGACCTAGCGGACCTCCTCGGGGGGTACTTC	CASSDLADLLGGYF
NA	TRBV18	NA	TRBJ1-2	TGTGCCAGCTCACAACAGGGTAATTATGGCTACACCTTC	CASSQQGNYGYTF
NA	TRBV2	TRBD1	TRBJ2-7	TGTGCCAGCAGTGACCCGGGACAGGGGACCTACGAGCAGTACTTC	CASSDPGQGTYEQYF
NA	TRBV1	NA	TRBJ2-3	TGCACCAGCAGCCAAGCCAATCCCTCTAGCGGGGGCACAGATACGCAGTATTTT	CTSSQANPSSGGTDTQYF
NA	TRBV29-1	NA	TRBJ2-1	TGCTGCATTACCCGGAGATATGGCAATGAGCAGTTCTTC	CCITRRYGNEQFF
NA	TRBV29-1	NA	TRBJ1-1	TGCAGCGTTGAGGCGGGGGGGAACACTGAAGCTTTCTTT	CSVEAGGNTEAFF
NA	TRBV18	NA	TRBJ1-3	TGTGCCAGCTCACCCCGTTTAGCTGGAAACACCATATATTTT	CASSPRLAGNTIYF
NA	TRBV5-1	TRBD1	TRBJ2-7	TGCGCCAGCAGCCCGACAGGGGTACTTTCCTACGAGCAGTACTTC	CASSPTGVLSYEQYF
NA	TRBV5-4	TRBD1	TRBJ1-1	TGTGCCAGCAGCCAAAATGTTGGACAGGGCGCTGAAGCTTTCTTT	CASSQNVGQGAEAFF
NA	TRBV2	TRBD1	TRBJ1-1	TGTGCCAGCAGTTTGATGGGACAGGGCCTCACTGAAGCTTTCTTT	CASSLMGQGLTEAFF
NA	TRBV10-3	TRBD2	TRBJ2-1	TGTGCCGCCAGAAGTCTCCGAGGGTCGTCGGGAGGCTCCCATGAGCAGTTCTTC	CAARSLRGSSGGSHEQFF
NA	TRBV2	TRBD1	TRBJ2-1	TGTGCCAGCAGAAGCACCGGGACAGGGGTGTACAATGAGCAGTTCTTC	CASRSTGTGVYNEQFF
NA	TRBV7-9	TRBD2	TRBJ2-3	TGTGCCAGCAGCTCGATAGCGGGGGGGACGGATACGCAGTATTTT	CASSSIAGGTDTQYF
NA	TRBV29-1	NA	TRBJ1-1	TGCAGCGTTGAGGCGGGGTCGTCTGAAGCTTTCTTT	CSVEAGSSEAFF
NA	TRBV6-5	TRBD1	TRBJ1-2	TGTGCCAGCAGCCCAGACAGGGCGAGGGATGGCTACACCTTC	CASSPDRARDGYTF
NA	TRBV5-1	NA	TRBJ2-5	TGCGCCAGCAGCTTGTCGCAGGGCGGTCGGGAGACCCAGTACTTC	CASSLSQGGRETQYF
NA	TRBV5-4	NA	TRBJ2-5	TGTGCCAGCAGCTTAGGGCTATCGGGGTATGAAGAGACCCAGTACTTC	CASSLGLSGYEETQYF
NA	TRBV28	TRBD1	TRBJ2-1	TGTGCCAGCACCCTACCAGGGGGCGGATATCCGTTCTTC	CASTLPGGGYPFF
few	TRBV10-1	NA	TRBJ2-3	TGCGCCAGCAACCGGGATTCCACAGATACGCAGTATTTT	CASNRDSTDTQYF
once	TRBV5-1	TRBD1	TRBJ2-7	TGCGCCAGCAGCCCCCGGGACAGCTCCTACGAGCAGTACTTC	CASSPRDSSYEQYF
NA	TRBV5-4	NA	TRBJ2-1	TGTGCCAGCCTCGGGGGATCCTACAATGAGCAGTTCTTC	CASLGGSYNEQFF